The 19 T cell receptor beta chains listed next were all sequenced from one sample in a study of T cell responses to AZD1222 COVID-19 vaccine. Only in-frame clones appear in the TCRdb table, and some are missing; sequencing was by immunoSEQ multiplex PCR. Of 130,000 or so clones listed, 75% to 95% were seen once; the top ten hold around 7.2%. This sample comprised peripheral blood, obtained on day 0 of AZD1222 vaccination. The source of these receptors is an adult in good health.

The rearrangement joins TRBV7-2 to TRBJ1-2; D gene ambiguous. The CDR3 has 15 amino acids. Trimming took 1 base from V and 4 from J, leaving 13 bases between them. CDR1 is SGHTA, CDR2 FQGNSA, per germline. The CDR3 is CASSLGLLSSYGYTF. In DNA, the CDR3 is TGTGCCAGCAGCTTAGGACTACTGTCCTCCTATGGCTACACCTTC.

V is TRBV6-5 and J is TRBJ1-2; D ambiguous. With 0 bases removed from V and 4 bases from J, the gap between germline ends came to 9 bases. The CDR3 extends over 14 amino acids. In germline, CDR1 is MNHEY, CDR2 SVGAGI. Here the CDR3 DNA reads TGTGCCAGCAGTTACTCGCCAGACCGCTATGGCTACACCTTC. Translating it yields CASSYSPDRYGYTF.

This clone came up once. The chain links TRBV6-5 to TRBJ1-5, with D possibly matching TRBD1 (6 bases). In germline, CDR1 is MNHEY, CDR2 SVGAGI. There are 14 residues in the CDR3. V lost 5 bases to trimming and J lost 2 bases, with 10 bases between them. The CDR3: CASSLNRGNQPQHF. The DNA for the CDR3 is TGTGCCAGCAGTCTCAACAGGGGCAATCAGCCCCAGCATTTT.

The rearrangement uses TRBV7-9 and TRBJ1-1; TRBD1 aligns across 7 bases. CDR3 length equals 15 residues. V dropped 5 bases and J dropped 0; count of bases not matched to a gene: 6. Germline loops: CDR1 SEHNR, CDR2 FQNEAQ (reference sequence). CDR3 region: CASSNRGRMNTEAFF. As DNA, the CDR3 is TGTGCCAGCAGCAACAGGGGACGAATGAACACTGAAGCTTTCTTT.

The chain employs TRBV7-2 and TRBJ2-7; 10 bases align to TRBD2. CDR3 length: 18 residues. CDR1 and CDR2 (germline): SGHTA, FQGNSA. The J segment lost 3 bases and the V segment lost 6 bases, leaving 17 bases of the junction unmatched. CDR3 protein: CASSFPSFSGRSSYEQYF. DNA of the CDR3: TGTGCCAGCAGTTTTCCTTCTTTTAGCGGGAGGAGCAGCTACGAGCAGTACTTC.

About this clone itself: At one boundary the junction diverges from the germline segment, which might be a read error. The chain carries TRBV7-7 and TRBJ1-1; tentative D call: TRBD1 (5 bases). CDR1 SSHAT and CDR2 FNYEAQ come from the germline V gene (reference sequence). The CDR3 totals 14 residues. DNA of the CDR3: TGTGCTAGCAGCCCTATCGGACAAAACACTGAAGCTTTCTTT. This translates into CASSPIGQNTEAFF.

The chain is built from TRBV7-2 and TRBJ1-5; D is possibly TRBD1 (5 bases). CDR3 size: 15 residues. Trimming took off 4 bases at V and 3 bases at J, with 13 bases between the two ends. Germline V CDR1 and CDR2: SGHTA, FQGNSA. In DNA form, the CDR3 reads TGTGCCAGCAGCTCACAACAGGTTTTCAATCAGCCCCAGCATTTT. As protein: CASSSQQVFNQPQHF.

This clone was counted a few times. The gene calls are TRBV5-1 and TRBJ1-1; D ambiguous. The CDR3 runs 15 residues. V lost 2 bases to trimming and J lost 2 bases, with 13 bases between them. The germline gives CDR1 SGHRS, CDR2 YFSETQ. The CDR3 DNA sequence: TGCGCCAGCAGCTTTTCTCGAATACGTAACACTGAAGCTTTCTTT. Its translation is CASSFSRIRNTEAFF.

This chain joins TRBV5-4 and TRBJ2-1; the match to TRBD1 covers 10 bases. The CDR3 is 15 residues long. Losses at the gene ends were 1 base for V and 8 bases for J; bases not matched to a gene: 6. Germline-derived CDR1 and CDR2 are SGHNT and YYREEE (reference sequence). The CDR3 spells CASSLPGQGSDEQFF. CDR3 DNA sequence: TGTGCCAGCAGCTTGCCGGGACAGGGGTCGGATGAGCAGTTCTTC.

The chain joins TRBV2 to TRBJ1-4; 7 nucleotides match TRBD1. This CDR3 comprises 15 residues. V shed 5 bases, J shed 0 bases, and the junction held 3 bases outside the gene matches. Germline V gives CDR1 SNHLY, CDR2 FYNNEI. CDR3 in amino acids: CASSRDSATNEKLFF. CDR3 sequence (DNA): TGTGCCAGCAGTCGGGACAGCGCAACTAATGAAAAACTGTTTTTT.

The chain carries TRBV3-1 (or the pseudogene TRBV3-2) and TRBJ1-2; D is undetermined. Trimming pared 0 bases from V and 4 bases from J, leaving 9 bases between. This CDR3 region has 14 residues. Germline values: CDR1 LGHDT, CDR2 YNNKEL (reference sequence). The DNA for the CDR3 is TGTGCCAGCAGCCAAGACTCGGCCGCCTATGGCTACACCTTC. Translation gives CASSQDSAAYGYTF.

The J gene is TRBJ2-3, the V gene TRBV27, with 8 bases fitting TRBD2. The CDR3 spans 17 residues. The junction had 13 bases not matched to a gene; V was cut back by 5 bases and J by 3 bases. CDR1 and CDR2 from the germline V gene are MNHEY and SMNVEV (reference sequence). The CDR3 bases are TGTGCCAGCAGTCCACCCCGGGTAGCGGGAACAACAGATACGCAGTATTTT. This encodes CASSPPRVAGTTDTQYF.

This clone was seen only once. The chain recombines TRBV29-1 with TRBJ1-2; TRBD1 agrees at 10 bases. Trimming at V came to 4 bases and at J to 5 bases, leaving 10 bases not matched to a gene. The CDR3 runs 15 residues. Germline CDR1 reads SQVTM; CDR2 reads ANQGSEA. The CDR3 nucleotides read TGCAGCGTTGTCGGGACAGGGGAGGCAGGGTATGGCTACACCTTC. This gives the protein CSVVGTGEAGYGYTF.

The genes are TRBV6-5 and TRBJ1-5; unclear D gene. The length of the CDR3 is 12 residues. Germline CDR1 reads MNHEY; CDR2 reads SVGAGI. Trimming took 5 bases from V and 3 from J, leaving 5 bases between them. The DNA of the CDR3 is TGTGCCAGCAGTACTCTCAATCAGCCCCAGCATTTT. Its translation is CASSTLNQPQHF.

The chain joins TRBV18 to TRBJ2-2; a weak D match, TRBD1 (6 bases). CDR3 size: 13 residues. The V and J ends lost 6 bases and 4 bases respectively, with 9 bases between them. Germline lookup yields CDR1 KGHSH and CDR2 LQKENI. The CDR3 loop reads CASSPRGTGELFF. CDR3 sequence (DNA): TGTGCCAGCTCCCCCAGGGGCACCGGGGAGCTGTTTTTT.

The V gene is TRBV28, the J gene TRBJ1-2, with 8 bases fitting TRBD1. Germline CDR1 is MDHEN and CDR2 is SYDVKM. CDR3 length: 15 amino acids. Trimming cost V 5 bases and J 5 bases; bases outside gene matches: 10. The CDR3 DNA sequence: TGTGCCAGCAGTCCTGGACAGGGAAAGTGGTATGGCTACACCTTC. Translated: CASSPGQGKWYGYTF.

This clone was observed at least ten times. J is TRBJ2-2 and V is TRBV6-1, with 8 bases identical to TRBD2. Unmatched junction bases numbered 5, after V lost 5 bases and J lost 6 bases. The CDR3 is made up of 14 amino acids. Germline assignment: CDR1 MNHNS and CDR2 SASEGT. CDR3 protein: CASSLGGESGELFF. DNA of the CDR3: TGTGCCAGCAGTCTCGGGGGGGAATCCGGGGAGCTGTTTTTT.

V is TRBV28 and J is TRBJ1-1, with D perhaps TRBD1 (5 bases). CDR1 MDHEN and CDR2 SYDVKM come from the germline V gene. V dropped 7 bases and J dropped 1 base, with 19 bases sitting between them. There are 16 residues in the CDR3. The CDR3 protein is CASIVRGVGSNTEAFF. Here the CDR3 DNA reads TGTGCCAGCATCGTTAGGGGAGTGGGGTCGAACACTGAAGCTTTCTTT.

Note on this clone: The sample has other DNA sequences that encode this CDR3 too. The rearrangement links TRBV7-8 to TRBJ2-7; 13 bases are a match to TRBD2. V lost 5 bases to trimming and J lost 3 bases; unmatched junction nucleotides: 4. The CDR3 length is 15 residues. Germline V gene data show CDR1 as SGHVS and CDR2 as FQNEAQ. CDR3 sequence reads: CASSPGLAGLYEQYF. CDR3 in DNA: TGTGCCAGCAGCCCGGGACTAGCGGGGCTCTACGAGCAGTACTTC.